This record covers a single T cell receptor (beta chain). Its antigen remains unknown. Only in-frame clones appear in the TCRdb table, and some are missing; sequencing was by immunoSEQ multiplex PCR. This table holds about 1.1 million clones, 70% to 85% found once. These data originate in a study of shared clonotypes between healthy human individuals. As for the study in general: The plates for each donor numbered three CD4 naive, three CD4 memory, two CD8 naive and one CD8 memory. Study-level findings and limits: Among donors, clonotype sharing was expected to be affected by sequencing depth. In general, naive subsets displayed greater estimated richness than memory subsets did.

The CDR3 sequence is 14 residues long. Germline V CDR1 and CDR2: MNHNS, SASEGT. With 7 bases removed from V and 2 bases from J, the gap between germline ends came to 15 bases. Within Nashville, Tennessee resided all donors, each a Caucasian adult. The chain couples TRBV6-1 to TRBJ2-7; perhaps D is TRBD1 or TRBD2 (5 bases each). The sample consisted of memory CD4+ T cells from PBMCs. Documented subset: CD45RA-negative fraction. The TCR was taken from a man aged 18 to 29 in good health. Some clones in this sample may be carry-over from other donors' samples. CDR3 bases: TGTGCCAGCACGCGTCTGGGGACGACCTACGAGCAGTACTTC. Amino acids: CASTRLGTTYEQYF.